These 2 T cell receptor beta chains were sequenced from one sample in a study of glioma-infiltrating T cells. The iRepertoire nested amplicon-rescue multiplex PCR amplified TCR alpha and beta CDR3s from RNA. TCRdb used MiXCR to reprocess the multiplex PCR reads, holding one entry per CDR3 protein. The sample has 90,000 to 100,000 distinct CDR3 sequences, roughly 39% seen once. Material for sequencing was glioma tissue, nonneoplastic brain tissue, or PBMCs (not recorded which). These receptor sequences come from a human donor with low-grade glioma or glioblastoma, undergoing nonglioma brain surgery, or in good health (not recorded which).

This clonotype was seen repeatedly, ten times or more. This chain links TRBV5-4 with TRBJ2-2; 12 bases map to TRBD2. In germline, CDR1 is SGHNT, CDR2 YYREEE (reference sequence). V gave up 3 bases and J gave up 5 bases; unmatched junction bases: 2. The CDR3 spans 15 residues. The CDR3 spells CASSYTSGRTGELFF. Here the CDR3 DNA reads TGTGCCAGCAGCTATACTAGCGGGAGGACCGGGGAGCTGTTTTTT.

With regard to this clonotype: This may stem from a read error, because a much larger clone lies one nucleotide away. V gene TRBV5-1 combines with J gene TRBJ2-7; TRBD1 might be the D (5 bases). Germline V gives CDR1 SGHRS, CDR2 YFSETQ. V was pared by 4 bases and J by 3 bases, with 11 bases between. The CDR3 length is 13 residues. CDR3 region: CASSHDSNYEQYF. CDR3 in DNA: TGCGCCAGCAGCCATGACAGTAACTACGAGCAGTACTTC.